The clone carrying this T cell receptor beta chain was recorded many times. Using its own MiXCR run on the RACE reads, TCRdb lists one record per CDR3 protein. Here the sample spans 25,000 to 30,000 distinct CDR3 sequences, around 10% being singletons. Noted time point: patch test 2, 6 weeks after DPC sensitization. Stated treatment: therapeutic diphenylcyclopropenone sensitization with weekly scalp DPC. The data were taken from a study of human T cells and chemical hapten exposure. Trimming removed 1 base at V and 0 bases at J, with 0 bases between. CDR1 and CDR2 (germline): SGHNT, YYREEE (reference sequence). The CDR3 runs 12 residues.

The clonotype comes from a young man with alopecia areata. Some clones in this sample may be carry-over from other donors' samples. V usage is TRBV5-4 and J usage is TRBJ2-3, with no clear D. The sample in question was whole blood, obtained in connection with sensitization to the hapten diphenylcyclopropenone (DPC). CDR3 region: CASSLSTDTQYF. The CDR3 DNA reads TGTGCCAGCAGCTTGAGCACAGATACGCAGTATTTT.